What follows are 21 T cell receptor beta chains derived from one specimen sequenced in a study of T cells in Graves' hyperthyroidism and ophthalmopathy. It was RNA transcripts that yielded the amplified TCR beta CDR3 regions. The HTBI set primed first-round TCR CDR3 RT-PCR. TCRdb independently ran MiXCR on the multiplex PCR reads; one entry per CDR3 protein. The sample contains about 610,000 distinct CDR3 sequences, over 12% of which appear only once. Source material: blood. These receptors all come from a woman aged 40 to 55 with Graves' ophthalmopathy.

This clonotype was counted ten times or more. The genes are TRBV28 and TRBJ2-7; D might be TRBD1 (5 bases). The CDR3 extends over 14 amino acids. Looked up from germline, CDR1 is MDHEN and CDR2 is SYDVKM. Trimming cost V 2 bases and J 5 bases, with 13 bases left between them. This chain's CDR3 is CASSLNWGSNEQYF. The CDR3 nucleotides read TGTGCCAGCAGTTTAAACTGGGGCTCGAACGAGCAGTACTTC.

This clonotype has a count of ten or more. This chain uses TRBV11-1 with TRBJ2-7, with 10 bases fitting TRBD2. In germline, CDR1 is SGHAT, CDR2 FQDESV (reference sequence). The CDR3 totals 16 residues. Trimming took 4 bases from V and 3 from J; bases not matched to a gene: 9. This CDR3 reads CASSSGWGTSDYEQYF. In DNA form, the CDR3 reads TGTGCCAGCAGCTCCGGGTGGGGGACTAGCGACTACGAGCAGTACTTC.

This clonotype was recorded at least ten times. V is TRBV24-1 and J is TRBJ2-2; perhaps D is TRBD1 or TRBD2 (6 bases each). Germline CDR1 is KGHDR and CDR2 is SFDVKD. V was clipped by 4 bases and J by 4 bases, with 12 bases between them. The length of the CDR3 is 15 residues. The DNA of the CDR3 is TGTGCCACCAGTGAAGCGCGGGACACCACCGGGGAGCTGTTTTTT. The encoded protein is CATSEARDTTGELFF.

There are a few counts of this clonotype. V gene TRBV6-2 or TRBV6-3 combines with J gene TRBJ2-7; 10 bases line up with TRBD2. This CDR3 is 17 amino acids long. Germline trimming cut 2 bases from V and 4 bases from J; bases unmatched to any gene: 11. CDR1 is MNHEY, CDR2 SVGEGT, per germline. The CDR3 reads CASSYMLAGATTYEQYF. In DNA form, the CDR3 reads TGTGCCAGCAGTTACATGCTAGCGGGAGCGACTACGTACGAGCAGTACTTC.

This clonotype was seen repeatedly, ten times or more. The chain carries TRBV20-1 and TRBJ2-2; 10 nucleotides line up with TRBD2. The CDR3 is 16 amino acids. The germline gives CDR1 DFQATT, CDR2 SNEGSKA (reference sequence). V shed 7 bases, J shed 5 bases, and the junction held 13 bases outside the gene matches. The CDR3 DNA follows: TGCAGTGTTTCCGATAGCGGGAGGAGTTGGACCGGGGAGCTGTTTTTT. It is translated as CSVSDSGRSWTGELFF.

This clonotype was picked up many times. The chain recombines TRBV25-1 with TRBJ2-3, with no clear D. The germline CDR1 and CDR2 sequences are MGHDK and SYGVNS. The CDR3 has 15 amino acids. The ends were cut back, 3 bases at V and 1 base at J, with 11 bases in the middle. The CDR3 DNA is TGTGCCAGCAGTGAGTCCGACTCCCGCACAGATACGCAGTATTTT. The encoded protein is CASSESDSRTDTQYF.

This clonotype was counted between two and nine times. The chain has TRBV5-1 and TRBJ2-7; D is unclear. CDR3 size: 12 residues. Germline V gives CDR1 SGHRS, CDR2 YFSETQ. V lost 0 bases to trimming and J lost 6 bases, with 7 bases between them. The DNA of the CDR3 is TGCGCCAGCAGCTTGGAGCCGCGCGAGCAGTACTTC. Translation: CASSLEPREQYF.

This clonotype was seen ten or more times. The chain carries TRBV5-4 and TRBJ2-7; 7 bases agree with TRBD2. The ends lost 0 bases at V and 3 bases at J; junction bases unmatched: 6. Germline CDR1 reads SGHNT; CDR2 reads YYREEE (reference sequence). CDR3 length: 15 residues. The DNA for the CDR3 is TGTGCCAGCAGCTTGGAGCTAGCGGAGATCTACGAGCAGTACTTC. Amino acid sequence: CASSLELAEIYEQYF. The complete variable domain, with remaining parts taken from reference TRBV5-4 and TRBJ2-7, reads ETGVTQSPTHLIKTRGQQVTLRCSSQSGHNTVSWYQQALGQGPQFIFQYYREEENGRGNFPPRFSGLQFPNYSSELNVNALELDDSALYLCASSLELAEIYEQYFGPGTRLTVT.

In this sample, this clonotype turned up many times. This chain links TRBV29-1 with TRBJ2-7, with TRBD2 identical over 11 bases. This CDR3 has 15 amino acids. J was trimmed by 2 bases and V by 4 bases; bases with no gene match: 7. Germline assignment: CDR1 SQVTM and CDR2 ANQGSEA. CDR3 sequence reads: CSVAGTSGTTYEQYF. CDR3 DNA sequence: TGCAGCGTTGCAGGGACTAGCGGTACTACCTACGAGCAGTACTTC.

In this sample, this clonotype turned up many times. This chain uses TRBV29-1 with TRBJ2-5; D is possibly TRBD1 (5 bases). Trimming cost V 5 bases and J 2 bases, with 12 bases left between them. There are 13 residues in the CDR3. CDR1 is SQVTM and CDR2 is ANQGSEA in the germline V gene. The CDR3 nucleotides read TGCAGCGTTATACCAGGGTGGCAAGAGACCCAGTACTTC. As protein: CSVIPGWQETQYF.

The chain uses TRBV6-1 and TRBJ2-7; D possibly corresponds to TRBD1 (6 bases). Germline loops: CDR1 MNHNS, CDR2 SASEGT. V was cut by 6 bases and J by 7 bases, with 19 bases left in between. This CDR3 spans 14 amino acids. The CDR3 protein is CASRSTLGHWEQYF. The CDR3 nucleotides read TGTGCCAGCAGGTCAACCTTGGGACACTGGGAGCAGTACTTC.

The V gene is TRBV20-1, the J gene TRBJ1-1; perhaps TRBD1 as D (5 bases). Per the germline V gene, CDR1 is DFQATT and CDR2 is SNEGSKA (reference sequence). The V gene lost 5 bases and the J gene lost 3 bases, with 13 bases spanning the gap. The CDR3 has 13 amino acids. This chain's CDR3 is CSAGFPGDTEAFF. Written as DNA, the CDR3 is TGCAGTGCTGGGTTCCCGGGGGACACTGAAGCTTTCTTT.

The table lists this clonotype with many counts. The gene calls are TRBV6-2 or TRBV6-3 and TRBJ1-5; D is ambiguous. With 8 bases removed from V and 7 bases from J, the gap between germline ends came to 18 bases. The CDR3 spans 14 residues. CDR1 MNHEY and CDR2 SVGEGT come from the germline V gene. The CDR3 sequence: CASRAHMSSQPQHF. Written as DNA, the CDR3 is TGTGCCAGCCGGGCCCACATGTCGAGCCAGCCCCAGCATTTT.

V gene TRBV11-2 combines with J gene TRBJ1-1, with 7 bases identical to TRBD1. Germline-derived CDR1 and CDR2 are SGHAT and FQNNGV. The ends lost 5 bases at V and 1 base at J; junction bases unmatched: 16. The CDR3 runs 18 residues. CDR3 protein: CASSQREGAGGANTEAFF. Here the CDR3 DNA reads TGTGCCAGCAGCCAACGGGAGGGGGCAGGCGGCGCGAACACTGAAGCTTTCTTT.

This clonotype was detected ten times or more. J is TRBJ2-7 and V is TRBV9; D is ambiguous. Germline loops: CDR1 SGDLS, CDR2 YYNGEE. With 1 base removed from V and 1 base from J, the gap between germline ends came to 12 bases. CDR3 length: 15 residues. CDR3 amino acids: CASSVTFGGSYEQYF. The CDR3 DNA is TGTGCCAGCAGCGTAACCTTCGGTGGTTCCTACGAGCAGTACTTC.

V gene TRBV9 combines with J gene TRBJ2-7; 9 positions match TRBD1. There are 15 residues in the CDR3. CDR1 and CDR2 from the germline V gene are SGDLS and YYNGEE. V was pared by 2 bases and J by 4 bases, with 7 bases of the junction left unmatched. CDR3 in DNA: TGTGCCAGCAGCGTTGCCGCGACAGGGGGATACGAGCAGTACTTC. It yields the protein CASSVAATGGYEQYF.

V and J are TRBV6-2 or TRBV6-3 and TRBJ1-5, with 7 nucleotides matching TRBD1. The germline V gene has CDR1 MNHEY and CDR2 SVGEGT. The CDR3 spans 17 residues. Trimming at V came to 5 bases and at J to 0 bases, leaving 10 bases not matched to a gene. The CDR3: CASSNRDSRYSNQPQHF. In DNA form, the CDR3 reads TGTGCCAGCAGTAACCGGGACAGTCGATATAGCAATCAGCCCCAGCATTTT.

The CDR3 loop reads CASSQDPSLLSPQHF. CDR3 sequence (DNA): TGTGCCAGCAGCCAAGACCCGTCTCTCCTATCGCCCCAGCATTTT. The chain is built from TRBV3-1 and TRBJ1-5; no clear D gene. Germline V CDR1 and CDR2: LGHDT, YNNKEL (reference sequence). V shed 0 bases and J shed 9 bases, with 15 bases lying between them. The CDR3 contains 15 residues.

This clonotype occurred many times. V and J are TRBV15 and TRBJ2-5; D unresolved. The CDR3 runs to 16 residues. The germline V gene encodes CDR1 LNHNV and CDR2 YYDKDF (reference sequence). V was pared by 1 base and J by 1 base, with 13 bases between. Here the CDR3 DNA reads TGTGCCACCAGCAGAGTCCGGAGTCAGCTCCAAGAGACCCAGTACTTC. As protein: CATSRVRSQLQETQYF.

This clonotype was seen ten or more times. The genes are TRBV7-9 and TRBJ2-7; 11 positions agree with TRBD1. The J segment lost 6 bases and the V segment lost 0 bases, leaving 1 base of the junction unmatched. This CDR3 region has 14 residues. CDR1 is SEHNR and CDR2 is FQNEAQ in the germline V gene (reference sequence). CDR3 in amino acids: CASSLAGTGGEQYF. For the CDR3, the DNA is TGTGCCAGCAGCTTAGCCGGGACAGGGGGCGAGCAGTACTTC. Together with reference TRBV7-9 and TRBJ2-7, the CDR3 gives the full variable domain: DTGVSQNPRHKITKRGQNVTFRCDPISEHNRLYWYRQTLGQGPEFLTYFQNEAQLEKSRLLSDRFSAERPKGSFSTLEIQRTEQGDSAMYLCASSLAGTGGEQYFGPGTRLTVT.

V gene TRBV9 combines with J gene TRBJ2-5, with D perhaps TRBD1 or TRBD2 (5 bases each). Per the germline V gene, CDR1 is SGDLS and CDR2 is YYNGEE. V lost 3 bases, J lost 5 bases, and 17 bases lay in between. CDR3 length: 15 amino acids. CDR3 loop: CASSAGTGDLETQYF. As DNA, the CDR3 is TGTGCCAGCAGCGCCGGGACCGGGGATTTGGAGACCCAGTACTTC.